This T cell receptor (beta chain) was obtained from a study of T-cell reconstitution after alpha-beta-depleted transplantation in children. Preparation of the TCRbeta library was carried out with unique molecular identifiers. TCRdb re-analysed the PCR reads in MiXCR, keeping a single row per CDR3 protein. The data show hundreds of thousands of distinct CDR3 sequences, approximately 20% seen once. This receptor was taken from a human donor who donated a stem cell graft to a child with acute lymphoblastic leukemia. Sequenced material: PBMCs from the stem cell graft donor, taken from the stem cell graft.

In DNA form, the CDR3 reads TGCAGTGCTAGAGTCTGGCTAGCGGGCACAGATACGCAGTATTTT. It is translated as CSARVWLAGTDTQYF. The genes are TRBV20-1 and TRBJ2-3, with 7 bases aligning to TRBD2. This CDR3 contains 15 residues. V was clipped by 1 base and J by 1 base; unmatched bases: 5. Germline assignment: CDR1 DFQATT and CDR2 SNEGSKA (reference sequence).